This TCR beta chain was profiled in a study of shared T cell receptors in the human thymus. The germline gives CDR1 SNHLY, CDR2 FYNNEI. V shed 1 base and J shed 7 bases, with 11 bases lying between them. This CDR3 is 14 amino acids long. Sequencing used immunoSEQ multiplex PCR; TCRdb keeps in-frame clones, though not all of them. The repertoire holds just under 550,000 clones, with around 78% as singletons. These data were likewise used in another study, on human thymus T cells. According to that study: Corrective surgery for congenital heart defects was being performed on the healthy Finnish infants who were the donors. From resections taken during corrective heart surgery, the thymus tissue was obtained. Thymic repertoires of unrelated individuals were reported in related research to overlap highly.

This receptor was obtained from a boy less than two years old with a congenital heart defect. Sequenced sample: thymocytes. This chain links TRBV2 with TRBJ1-5; TRBD1 is a possible D gene (5 bases). In DNA form, the CDR3 reads TGTGCCAGCAGTGAAGGTAGGGGCTCGCAGCCCCAGCATTTT. The encoded protein is CASSEGRGSQPQHF.